The rows below give T cell receptor beta chains drawn from one sample of a study of blood T cell repertoires in COVID-19. The data were produced by immunoSEQ multiplex PCR, yet TCRdb's version contains in-frame clones alone and is incomplete. This table has some 150,000 clones, roughly 84% appearing once. The specimen sequenced was PBMCs or T cells enriched from blood (not recorded which). The receptors come from a woman aged 50 to 65 who had been exposed to COVID-19. CDR3s include the opening cysteine and the closing phenylalanine or tryptophan. Each record gives: D gene, V gene, clone size, J gene, CDR3 protein, CDR3 DNA. A D gene is named only where the DNA matches it firmly. Where a row states a size, it is once, few, many or the class of an expanded clone; other rows omit it.

D: TRBD2
V: TRBV7-8
size: -
J: TRBJ2-3
CDR3: CASSLRPAGTSGGRSTDTQYF
DNA: TGTGCCAGCAGCTTACGACCTGCCGGGACTAGCGGGGGTCGCAGCACAGATACGCAGTATTTT

D: TRBD1
V: TRBV12-5
size: -
J: TRBJ1-6
CDR3: CASGPSGTGNSPLHF
DNA: TGTGCTAGTGGCCCATCCGGGACAGGGAATTCACCCCTCCACTTT

D: TRBD1
V: TRBV5-1
size: -
J: TRBJ2-5
CDR3: CASSFQQGALGETQYF
DNA: TGCGCCAGCAGCTTCCAACAGGGGGCCTTGGGGGAGACCCAGTACTTC

D: -
V: TRBV4-1
size: -
J: TRBJ1-3
CDR3: CASSQGGRAFSGNTIYF
DNA: TGCGCCAGCAGCCAAGGGGGGAGGGCCTTCTCTGGAAACACCATATATTTT

D: TRBD2
V: TRBV6-4
size: -
J: TRBJ2-3
CDR3: CASSATSGSTDTQYF
DNA: TGTGCCAGCAGTGCCACTAGCGGAAGCACAGATACGCAGTATTTT

D: TRBD1
V: TRBV27
size: -
J: TRBJ1-6
CDR3: CASSRQGQNSPLHF
DNA: TGTGCCAGCAGCCGACAGGGGCAAAATTCACCCCTCCACTTT

D: -
V: TRBV7-7
size: once
J: TRBJ2-1
CDR3: CASSPNRGGNNEQFF
DNA: TGTGCCAGCAGCCCCAACAGGGGAGGAAACAATGAGCAGTTCTTC

D: -
V: TRBV19
size: -
J: TRBJ1-5
CDR3: CASSIHGAGVPPHNQPQHF
DNA: TGTGCCAGTAGTATCCACGGAGCAGGGGTTCCCCCCCACAATCAGCCCCAGCATTTT

D: -
V: TRBV5-4
size: -
J: TRBJ2-5
CDR3: CASTLGLAETQYF
DNA: TGTGCCAGCACCTTGGGGCTAGCAGAGACCCAGTACTTC

D: TRBD1
V: TRBV30
size: -
J: TRBJ1-5
CDR3: CAWSNDREGNQPQHF
DNA: TGTGCCTGGAGTAACGACAGGGAGGGCAATCAGCCCCAGCATTTT

D: TRBD1
V: TRBV18
size: -
J: TRBJ2-7
CDR3: CASSRNSGTGTYEQYF
DNA: TGTGCCAGCTCACGGAACTCCGGGACAGGGACGTACGAGCAGTACTTC

D: -
V: TRBV12-3/TRBV12-4
size: -
J: TRBJ1-2
CDR3: CASSLPRAAGYTF
DNA: TGTGCCAGCAGTTTACCCAGGGCAGCTGGCTACACCTTC

D: -
V: TRBV12-3/TRBV12-4
size: -
J: TRBJ1-4
CDR3: CASSLGNEKLFF
DNA: TGTGCCAGCAGCCTAGGCAATGAAAAACTGTTTTTT

D: TRBD2
V: TRBV5-4
size: -
J: TRBJ2-1
CDR3: CASSTSGRGAIGEQFF
DNA: TGTGCCAGCAGCACAAGCGGGAGAGGGGCCATTGGTGAGCAGTTCTTC

D: TRBD1
V: TRBV12-5
size: -
J: TRBJ2-1
CDR3: CASGLVAGQGFYNEQFF
DNA: TGTGCTAGTGGTTTGGTAGCGGGACAGGGGTTCTACAATGAGCAGTTCTTC

D: TRBD1
V: TRBV5-5
size: once
J: TRBJ1-3
CDR3: CASSPTGNGNTIYF
DNA: TGTGCCAGCAGCCCGACAGGGAATGGAAACACCATATATTTT

D: -
V: TRBV21-1
size: -
J: TRBJ1-1
CDR3: CASVPGQVDTEAFF
DNA: TGTGCCAGCGTCCCGGGACAGGTCGACACTGAAGCTTTCTTT